Reported below is one TCR beta chain. The count of this clone is one. What this receptor recognizes is not known. Per-base qualities were not stored, and no clone one base away is much larger. At diagnosis, peripheral blood, uninvolved tumor-adjacent lung and tumor were collected and stored as a combination of fresh-frozen and FFPE material. For TCR repertoire profiling, the blood samples were analyzed as peripheral blood mononuclear cells. The data were obtained in a study of T cells in localized non-small cell lung cancer (dated by TCRdb to 2019 to 2021). Broadly, across the study: Comparing tumors with uninvolved tumor-adjacent lungs, the study looked at the T cell repertoires of 236 patients with early-stage NSCLC. The cohort was made up of 200 to 250 treatment-naive NSCLC patients whose localized lung tumors had been resected. Of the NSCLC patients, around 130 were male and approximately 110 were female, and the mean age was around 70 years.

The germline ends are 13 bases apart after V is trimmed by 3 bases and J by 5 bases. The germline V gene (reference sequence) specifies SSHAT as CDR1 and FNYEAQ as CDR2. The CDR3 measures 14 amino acids from cysteine to phenylalanine. Of the read, only the CDR3 DNA is kept; its 42 bases are in frame from base 1. General study outcomes and caveats: Because multi-region tumor sequencing was not performed, intratumor heterogeneity could not be ruled out. Of the top 100 tumor clones, a median of roughly 53 were detected in paired uninvolved adjacent lung; around 27 were also among that lung's top 100. Longer overall survival was associated with higher blood T cell density, whereas shorter survival was associated with higher adjacent-lung clonality. The highest T cell clonality was observed in uninvolved tumor-adjacent lung, where clonality exceeded that of tumor, suggesting that antigenic responses were more focused in uninvolved tumor-adjacent lung. Because of the exploratory design, TCR variables were selected using unadjusted p-values without false-discovery rate correction.

The immunoSEQ Assay was used to sequence TCR beta CDR3 regions from DNA. The study's own analysis went as follows. To compute T cell density, TCR beta template counts were normalized to usable DNA, which was estimated by amplifying housekeeping genes. Richness was estimated with the preseqR package, extrapolating to 400,000 templates for PBMC samples and 120,000 templates for tissue samples. Clonality was calculated as one minus Pielou's evenness. Tissue-enriched TCRs were identified through differential abundance testing performed on productive amino-acid clonotypes, with a minimum total count of 5 and an alpha of 0.1. The Jaccard Index and the Morisita Overlap Index were used to measure repertoire overlap between compartments. GLIPH grouped TCR beta CDR3s together with public tetramer-defined viral CDR3s, and a viral motif had to include at least three viral sequences and show V-gene enrichment. This immuneACCESS table, as held by TCRdb, lists in-frame sequences with V and J called but not all clones. Of the missing ones, under half trace to an unresolved V gene in checked studies; the others have no known cause. For V, J and clone size, that table is used; D and trimming come from the DNA. In all, the sample holds about 35,000 clones, and 92% of those were seen once. The top ten clones comprise approximately 2.2% of the sample.

This chain joins TRBV7-7 to TRBJ2-5, with a tentative D gene TRBD2 over 5 matching bases. The starting material was peripheral blood, obtained before any cancer treatment. This TCR came from a female donor over 55 with stage I lung adenocarcinoma. The CDR3 amino acid sequence is: CASSLGRVGETQYF. The DNA sequence is TGTGCCAGCAGCTTGGGGAGAGTCGGGGAGACCCAGTACTTC.